This TCR beta chain was observed in a study of OX40 agonist ivuxolimab in advanced cancers. About the study: The study gave patients intravenous ivuxolimab at 0.01 to 10 mg/kg every 2 weeks. One patient with hepatocellular carcinoma and two with cutaneous melanoma, three in all, had partial responses. Study-wide points: There was clonal expansion of CD4+ and CD8+ blood T cells by week 6 at 0.1 to 3.0 mg/kg.

To note about this clone: Its antigen is not known.

The length of the CDR3 is 15 residues. The germline CDR1 and CDR2 sequences are LNHDA and SQIVND (reference sequence). Germline trimming cut 6 bases from V and 2 bases from J; bases unmatched to any gene: 6. The assay was immunoSEQ multiplex PCR, and TCRdb's table has in-frame clones only and misses some. The data hold around 80,000 clones, with 92% observed a single time. This receptor was obtained from an adult with an advanced solid tumor such as melanoma, head and neck, liver or kidney cancer. The rearrangement links TRBV19 to TRBJ2-3, with TRBD1 identical over 9 bases. Source: CD4+ or CD8+ T cells sorted from blood, taken in a trial of the OX40 agonist ivuxolimab. The CDR3 DNA follows: TGTGCCAGTAGACCGCGGGACAGGGACACAGATACGCAGTATTTT. The encoded protein is CASRPRDRDTDTQYF.